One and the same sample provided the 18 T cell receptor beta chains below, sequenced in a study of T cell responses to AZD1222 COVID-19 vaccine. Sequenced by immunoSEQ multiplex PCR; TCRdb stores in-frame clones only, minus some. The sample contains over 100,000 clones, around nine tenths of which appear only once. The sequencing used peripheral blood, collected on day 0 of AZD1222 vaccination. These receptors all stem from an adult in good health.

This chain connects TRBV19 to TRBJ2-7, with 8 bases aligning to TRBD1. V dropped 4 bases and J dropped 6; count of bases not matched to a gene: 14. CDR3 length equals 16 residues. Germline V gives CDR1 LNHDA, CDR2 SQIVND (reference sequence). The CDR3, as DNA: TGTGCCAGTAGTACCCTCGACAGGGGCAAATATGGCGAGCAGTACTTC. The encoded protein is CASSTLDRGKYGEQYF.

The DNA for the CDR3 is TGTGCCAGCAGCCTAATAGCGTTAGACTCCTACGAGCAGTACTTC. Protein product: CASSLIALDSYEQYF. This chain links TRBV5-4 with TRBJ2-7, with D perhaps matching TRBD2 (5 bases). The CDR3 runs 15 residues. V shed 4 bases and J shed 0 bases, with 14 bases lying between them. Germline CDR1 is SGHNT and CDR2 is YYREEE (reference sequence).

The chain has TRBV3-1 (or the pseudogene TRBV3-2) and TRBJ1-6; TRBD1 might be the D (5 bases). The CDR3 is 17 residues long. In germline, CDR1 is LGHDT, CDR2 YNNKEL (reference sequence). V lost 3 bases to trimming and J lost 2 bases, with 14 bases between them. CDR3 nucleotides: TGTGCCAGCAGCCATTTATCGGGGGGGGCCTATAATTCACCCCTCCACTTT. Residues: CASSHLSGGAYNSPLHF.

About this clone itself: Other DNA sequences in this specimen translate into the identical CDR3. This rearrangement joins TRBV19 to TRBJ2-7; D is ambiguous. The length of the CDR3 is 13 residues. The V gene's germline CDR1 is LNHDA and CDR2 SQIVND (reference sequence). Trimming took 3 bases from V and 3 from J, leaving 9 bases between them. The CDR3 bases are TGTGCCAGTAGTATCGGGCACCTCTACGAGCAGTACTTC. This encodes CASSIGHLYEQYF.

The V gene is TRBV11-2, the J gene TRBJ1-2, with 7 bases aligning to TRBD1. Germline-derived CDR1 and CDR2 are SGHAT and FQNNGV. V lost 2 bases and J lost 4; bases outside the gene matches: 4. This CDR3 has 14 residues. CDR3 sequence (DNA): TGTGCCAGCAGCTTAACAGGGGCGGTCTATGGCTACACCTTC. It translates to CASSLTGAVYGYTF.

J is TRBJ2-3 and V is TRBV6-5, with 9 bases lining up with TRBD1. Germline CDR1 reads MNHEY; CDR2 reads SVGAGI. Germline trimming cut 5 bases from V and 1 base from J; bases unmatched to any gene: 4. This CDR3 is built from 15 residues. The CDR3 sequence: CASSRRTGGTDTQYF. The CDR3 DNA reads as TGTGCCAGCAGTCGCCGGACAGGGGGCACAGATACGCAGTATTTT.

CDR3 protein: CASSQVKPPSNSPLHF. The CDR3, as DNA: TGTGCCAGCAGCCAAGTCAAACCTCCGTCCAATTCACCCCTCCACTTT. The V gene is TRBV3-1 (or the pseudogene TRBV3-2), the J gene TRBJ1-6; D unclear. This CDR3 has 16 residues. CDR1 is LGHDT and CDR2 is YNNKEL in the germline V gene (reference sequence). Trimming took off 1 base at V and 7 bases at J, with 14 bases between the two ends.

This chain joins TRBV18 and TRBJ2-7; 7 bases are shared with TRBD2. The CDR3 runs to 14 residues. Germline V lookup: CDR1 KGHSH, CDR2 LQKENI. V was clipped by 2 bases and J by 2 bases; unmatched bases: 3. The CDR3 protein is CASSPGGGAYEQYV. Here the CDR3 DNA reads TGTGCCAGCTCACCAGGCGGGGGAGCCTACGAGCAGTACGTC.

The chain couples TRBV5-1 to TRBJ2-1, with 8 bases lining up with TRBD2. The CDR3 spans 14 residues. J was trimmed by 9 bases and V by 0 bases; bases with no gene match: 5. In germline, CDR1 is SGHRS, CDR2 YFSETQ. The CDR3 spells CASSLAGGASEQFF. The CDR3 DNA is TGCGCCAGCAGCTTGGCGGGGGGGGCGAGTGAGCAGTTCTTC.

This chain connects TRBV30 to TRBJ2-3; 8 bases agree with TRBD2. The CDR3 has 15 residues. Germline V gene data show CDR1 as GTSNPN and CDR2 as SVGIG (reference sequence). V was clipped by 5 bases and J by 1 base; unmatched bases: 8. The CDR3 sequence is CAWGGTREGTDTQYF. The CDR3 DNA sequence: TGTGCCTGGGGGGGGACGCGGGAGGGCACAGATACGCAGTATTTT. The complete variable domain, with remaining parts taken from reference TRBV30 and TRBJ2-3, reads SQTIHQWPATLVQPVGSPLSLECTVEGTSNPNLYWYRQAAGRGLQLLFYSVGIGQISSEVPQNLSASRPQDRQFILSSKKLLLSDSGFYLCAWGGTREGTDTQYFGPGTRLTVL.

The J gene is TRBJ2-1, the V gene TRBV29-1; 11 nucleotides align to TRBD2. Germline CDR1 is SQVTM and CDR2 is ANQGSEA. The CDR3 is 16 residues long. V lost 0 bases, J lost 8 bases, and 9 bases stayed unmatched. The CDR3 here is CSVEDRISGGAHEQFF. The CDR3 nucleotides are TGCAGCGTTGAAGATCGGATTAGCGGGGGGGCCCATGAGCAGTTCTTC.

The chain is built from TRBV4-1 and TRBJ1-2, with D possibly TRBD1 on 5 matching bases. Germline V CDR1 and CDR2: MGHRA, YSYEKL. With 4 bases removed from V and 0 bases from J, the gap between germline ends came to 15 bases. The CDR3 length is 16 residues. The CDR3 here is CASSREGSWANYGYTF. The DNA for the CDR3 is TGCGCCAGCAGCCGCGAGGGGTCGTGGGCTAACTATGGCTACACCTTC.

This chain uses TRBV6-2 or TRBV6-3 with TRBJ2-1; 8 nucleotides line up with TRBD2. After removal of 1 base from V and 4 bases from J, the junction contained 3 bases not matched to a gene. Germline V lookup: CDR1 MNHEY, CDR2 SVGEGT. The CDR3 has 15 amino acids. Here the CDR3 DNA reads TGTGCCAGCAGTTACTTCAGCGGGGGATACAATGAGCAGTTCTTC. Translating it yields CASSYFSGGYNEQFF.

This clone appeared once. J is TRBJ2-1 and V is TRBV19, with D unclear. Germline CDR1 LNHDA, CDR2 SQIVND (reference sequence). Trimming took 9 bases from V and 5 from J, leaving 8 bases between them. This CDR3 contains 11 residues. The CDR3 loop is CARRHNNEQFF. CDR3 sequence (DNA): TGTGCCAGGCGTCACAACAATGAGCAGTTCTTC.

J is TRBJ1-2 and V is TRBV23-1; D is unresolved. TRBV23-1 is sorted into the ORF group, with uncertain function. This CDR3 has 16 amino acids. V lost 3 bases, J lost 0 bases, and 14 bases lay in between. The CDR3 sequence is CASSHLKHGSNYGYTF. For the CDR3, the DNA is TGCGCCAGCAGTCACCTCAAACACGGGTCTAACTATGGCTACACCTTC.

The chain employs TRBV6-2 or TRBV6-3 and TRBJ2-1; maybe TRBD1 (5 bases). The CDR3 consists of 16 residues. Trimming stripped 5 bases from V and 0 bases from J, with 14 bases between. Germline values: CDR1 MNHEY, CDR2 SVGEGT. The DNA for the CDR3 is TGTGCCAGCAGTACCACCGACAGTAGCTCCTACAATGAGCAGTTCTTC. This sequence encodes CASSTTDSSSYNEQFF.

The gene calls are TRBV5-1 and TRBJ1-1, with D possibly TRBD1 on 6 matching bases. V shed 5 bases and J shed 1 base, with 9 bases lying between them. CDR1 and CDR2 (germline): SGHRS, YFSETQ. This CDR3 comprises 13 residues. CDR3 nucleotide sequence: TGCGCCAGCAGACCAGGGGAGAACACTGAAGCTTTCTTT. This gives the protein CASRPGENTEAFF.

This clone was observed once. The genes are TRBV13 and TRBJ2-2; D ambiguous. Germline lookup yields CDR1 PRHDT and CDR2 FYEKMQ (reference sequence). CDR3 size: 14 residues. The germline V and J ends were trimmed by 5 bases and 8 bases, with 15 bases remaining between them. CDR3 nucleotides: TGTGCCAGCAGCCCACGTGGATTTTTGGGGGAGCTGTTTTTT. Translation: CASSPRGFLGELFF.